This T cell receptor beta chain was captured by sequencing in a study of Graves' ophthalmopathy and Graves' hyperthyroidism. Broader study findings: Stable hyperthyroidism and ophthalmopathy were told apart by a 13-signature model, which achieved 85% to 90% sensitivity and around 80% specificity.

RNA transcripts were the source from which TCR beta CDR3 regions were amplified. The workflow started with a first-round RT-PCR run with HTBI primers and then moved on to a second-round multiplex PCR. From the multiplex PCR reads, TCRdb called clonotypes with MiXCR, one entry per CDR3 protein. The sample records about 400,000 distinct CDR3 sequences, 18% being singletons. Trimming removed 0 bases at V and 5 bases at J, with 12 bases between. Germline values: CDR1 SGDLS, CDR2 YYNGEE. This CDR3 has 14 amino acids. Ten or more counts support this clonotype. Its antigen is still unknown. Sequences were obtained from peripheral blood. This sequence was found in a woman under 30 with Graves' ophthalmopathy. The genes are TRBV9 and TRBJ2-7; D ambiguous. CDR3 sequence reads: CASSVEEGFNEQYF. For the CDR3, the DNA is TGTGCCAGCAGCGTAGAGGAAGGGTTCAACGAGCAGTACTTC.